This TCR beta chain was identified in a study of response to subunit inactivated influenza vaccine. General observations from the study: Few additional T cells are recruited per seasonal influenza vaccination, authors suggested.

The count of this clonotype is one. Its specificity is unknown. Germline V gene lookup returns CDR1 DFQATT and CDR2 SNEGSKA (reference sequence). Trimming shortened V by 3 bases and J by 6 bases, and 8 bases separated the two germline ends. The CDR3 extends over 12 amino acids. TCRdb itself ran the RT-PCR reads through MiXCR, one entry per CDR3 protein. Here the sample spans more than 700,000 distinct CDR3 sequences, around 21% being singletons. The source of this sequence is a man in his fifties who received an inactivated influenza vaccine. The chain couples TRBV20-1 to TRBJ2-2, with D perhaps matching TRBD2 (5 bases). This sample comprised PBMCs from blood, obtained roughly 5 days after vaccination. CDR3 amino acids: CSARRAAGELFF. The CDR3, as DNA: TGCAGTGCTAGGAGGGCCGCCGGGGAGCTGTTTTTT.